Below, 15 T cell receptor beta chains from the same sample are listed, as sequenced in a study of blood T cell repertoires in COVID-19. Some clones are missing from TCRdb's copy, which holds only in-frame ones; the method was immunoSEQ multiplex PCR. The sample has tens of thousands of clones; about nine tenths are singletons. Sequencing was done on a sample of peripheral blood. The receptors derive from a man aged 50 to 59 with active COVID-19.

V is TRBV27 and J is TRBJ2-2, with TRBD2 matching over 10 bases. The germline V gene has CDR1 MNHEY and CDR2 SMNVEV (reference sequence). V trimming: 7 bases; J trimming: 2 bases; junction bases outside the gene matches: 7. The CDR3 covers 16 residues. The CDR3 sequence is CASTTGLADNTGELFF. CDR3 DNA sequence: TGTGCCAGCACCACCGGACTAGCGGATAACACCGGGGAGCTGTTTTTT.

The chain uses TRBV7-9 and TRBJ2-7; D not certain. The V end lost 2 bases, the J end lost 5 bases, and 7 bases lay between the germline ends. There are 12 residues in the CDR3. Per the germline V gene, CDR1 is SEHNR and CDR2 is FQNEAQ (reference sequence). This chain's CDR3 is CASSLIDNEQYF. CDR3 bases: TGTGCCAGCAGCTTAATAGATAACGAGCAGTACTTC.

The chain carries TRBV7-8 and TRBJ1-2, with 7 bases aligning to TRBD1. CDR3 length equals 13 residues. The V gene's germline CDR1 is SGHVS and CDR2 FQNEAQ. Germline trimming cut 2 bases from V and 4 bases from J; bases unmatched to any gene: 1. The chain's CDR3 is CASSLRDSYGYTF. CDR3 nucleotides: TGTGCCAGCAGCTTACGGGACAGCTATGGCTACACCTTC.

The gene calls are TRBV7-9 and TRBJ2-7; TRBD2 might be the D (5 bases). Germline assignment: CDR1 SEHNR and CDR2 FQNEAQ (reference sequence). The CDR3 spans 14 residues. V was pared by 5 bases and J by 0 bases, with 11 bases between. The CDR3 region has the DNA TGTGCCAGCAGCCCTCAGGACTCCTCCTACGAGCAGTACTTC. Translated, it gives CASSPQDSSYEQYF.

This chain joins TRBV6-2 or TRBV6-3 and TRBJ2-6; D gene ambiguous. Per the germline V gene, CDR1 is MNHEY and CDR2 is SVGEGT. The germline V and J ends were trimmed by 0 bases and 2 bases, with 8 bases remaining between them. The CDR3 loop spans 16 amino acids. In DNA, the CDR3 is TGTGCCAGCAGTTACTCTTCTCCCGCTGGGGCCAACGTCCTGACTTTC. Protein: CASSYSSPAGANVLTF.

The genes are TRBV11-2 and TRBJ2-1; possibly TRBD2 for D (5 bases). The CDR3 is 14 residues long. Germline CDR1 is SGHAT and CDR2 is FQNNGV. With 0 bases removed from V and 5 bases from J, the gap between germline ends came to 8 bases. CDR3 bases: TGTGCCAGCAGCTTAGATCGAGGGCACAATGAGCAGTTCTTC. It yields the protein CASSLDRGHNEQFF.

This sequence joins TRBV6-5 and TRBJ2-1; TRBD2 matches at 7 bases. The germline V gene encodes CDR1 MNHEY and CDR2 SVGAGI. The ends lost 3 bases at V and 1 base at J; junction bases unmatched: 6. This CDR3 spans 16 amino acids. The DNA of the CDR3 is TGTGCCAGCAGTTATGGGAGCGGGGCTTCCTACAATGAGCAGTTCTTC. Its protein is CASSYGSGASYNEQFF.

CDR3 residues: CASSLGPGLAGGSNEQFF. The CDR3 nucleotides read TGCGCCAGCAGCTTGGGGCCGGGACTAGCGGGGGGTAGCAATGAGCAGTTCTTC. The rearrangement uses TRBV5-1 and TRBJ2-1, with TRBD2 identical over 15 bases. Germline V CDR1 and CDR2: SGHRS, YFSETQ. The CDR3 has 18 amino acids. J was trimmed by 6 bases and V by 0 bases; bases with no gene match: 7.

The chain's CDR3 is CASSPPGQGEQYF. The CDR3 nucleotides are TGTGCCAGCTCACCACCAGGACAGGGCGAGCAGTACTTC. The genes are TRBV18 and TRBJ2-7; 8 bases align to TRBD1. Losses at the gene ends were 0 bases for V and 6 bases for J; bases not matched to a gene: 1. The germline V gene encodes CDR1 KGHSH and CDR2 LQKENI. The CDR3 contains 13 residues.

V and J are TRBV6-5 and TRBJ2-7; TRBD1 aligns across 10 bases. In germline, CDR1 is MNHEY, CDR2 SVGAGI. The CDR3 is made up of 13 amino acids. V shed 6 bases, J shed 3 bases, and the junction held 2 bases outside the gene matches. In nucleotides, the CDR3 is TGTGCCAGCAGATGGACAGGGGGCTACGAGCAGTACTTC. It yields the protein CASRWTGGYEQYF.

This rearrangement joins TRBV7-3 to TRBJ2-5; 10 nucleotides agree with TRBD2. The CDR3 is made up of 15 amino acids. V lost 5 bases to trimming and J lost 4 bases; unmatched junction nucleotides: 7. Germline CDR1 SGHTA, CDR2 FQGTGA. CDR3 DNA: TGTGCCAGCAGCCCCCTAGCGGGAGTCGGAGAGACCCAGTACTTC. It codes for CASSPLAGVGETQYF.

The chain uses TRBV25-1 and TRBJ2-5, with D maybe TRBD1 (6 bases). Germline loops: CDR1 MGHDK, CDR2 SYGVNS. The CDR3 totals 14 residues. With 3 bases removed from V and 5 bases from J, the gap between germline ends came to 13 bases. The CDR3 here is CASSDGAGVETQYF. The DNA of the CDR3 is TGTGCCAGCAGTGACGGGGCAGGGGTGGAGACCCAGTACTTC.

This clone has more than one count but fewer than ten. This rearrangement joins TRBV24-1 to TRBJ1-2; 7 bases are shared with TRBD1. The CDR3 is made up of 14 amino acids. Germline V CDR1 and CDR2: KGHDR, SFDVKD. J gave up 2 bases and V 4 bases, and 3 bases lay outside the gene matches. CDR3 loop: CATSDPGQNYGYTF. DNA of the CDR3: TGTGCCACCAGTGACCCGGGACAGAACTATGGCTACACCTTC.

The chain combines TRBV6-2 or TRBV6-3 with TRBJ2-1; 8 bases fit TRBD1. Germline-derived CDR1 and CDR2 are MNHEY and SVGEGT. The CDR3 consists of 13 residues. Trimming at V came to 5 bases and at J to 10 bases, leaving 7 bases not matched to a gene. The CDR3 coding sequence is TGTGCCAGCAGTGGACAGGGTACGGGGGAGCAGTTCTTC. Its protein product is CASSGQGTGEQFF.

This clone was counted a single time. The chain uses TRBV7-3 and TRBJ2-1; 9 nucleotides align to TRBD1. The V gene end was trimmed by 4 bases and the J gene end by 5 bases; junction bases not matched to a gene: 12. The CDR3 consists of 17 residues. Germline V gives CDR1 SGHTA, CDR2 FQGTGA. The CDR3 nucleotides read TGTGCCAGCAGCTCCATCGGACAGGGGAGGCCTGACAATGAGCAGTTCTTC. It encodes CASSSIGQGRPDNEQFF.